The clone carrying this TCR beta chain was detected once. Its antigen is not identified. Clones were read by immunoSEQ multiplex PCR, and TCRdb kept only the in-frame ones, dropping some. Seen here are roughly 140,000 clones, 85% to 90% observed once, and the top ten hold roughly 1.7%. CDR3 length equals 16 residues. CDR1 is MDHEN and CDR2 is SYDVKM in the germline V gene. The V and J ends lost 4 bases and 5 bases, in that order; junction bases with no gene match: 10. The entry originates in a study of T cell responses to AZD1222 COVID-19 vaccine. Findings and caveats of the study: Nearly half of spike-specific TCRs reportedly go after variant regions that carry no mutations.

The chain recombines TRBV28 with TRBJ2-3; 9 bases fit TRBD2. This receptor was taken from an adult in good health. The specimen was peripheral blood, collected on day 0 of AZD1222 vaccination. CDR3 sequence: CASSWSSGRGEDTQYF. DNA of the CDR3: TGTGCCAGCAGTTGGAGTAGCGGGAGAGGAGAAGATACGCAGTATTTT.